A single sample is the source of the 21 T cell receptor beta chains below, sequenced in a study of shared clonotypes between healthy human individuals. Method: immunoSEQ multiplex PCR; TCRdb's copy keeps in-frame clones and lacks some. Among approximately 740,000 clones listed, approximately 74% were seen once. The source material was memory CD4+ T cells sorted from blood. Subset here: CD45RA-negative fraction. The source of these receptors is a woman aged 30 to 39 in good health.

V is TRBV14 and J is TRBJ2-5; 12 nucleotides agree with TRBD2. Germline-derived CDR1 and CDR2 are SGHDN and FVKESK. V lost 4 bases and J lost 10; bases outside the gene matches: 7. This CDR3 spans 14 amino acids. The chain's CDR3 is CASSRLRTSGIQYF. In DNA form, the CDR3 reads TGTGCCAGCAGCCGGCTCCGGACTAGCGGGATCCAGTACTTC.

The CDR3 sequence: CASSLVPGAYGYTF. The CDR3 nucleotides are TGTGCCAGCAGCTTAGTTCCGGGGGCCTATGGCTACACCTTC. The V call is TRBV7-9, the J call TRBJ1-2; tentatively, D is TRBD1 (6 bases). The germline V and J ends were trimmed by 1 base and 4 bases, with 10 bases remaining between them. Germline CDR1 SEHNR, CDR2 FQNEAQ (reference sequence). The CDR3 runs 14 residues.

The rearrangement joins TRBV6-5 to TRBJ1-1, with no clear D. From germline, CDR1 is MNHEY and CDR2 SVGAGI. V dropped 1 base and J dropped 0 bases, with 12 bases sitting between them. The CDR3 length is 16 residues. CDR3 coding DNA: TGTGCCAGCAGTTACTTTGCGGGGTCGATGAACACTGAAGCTTTCTTT. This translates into CASSYFAGSMNTEAFF.

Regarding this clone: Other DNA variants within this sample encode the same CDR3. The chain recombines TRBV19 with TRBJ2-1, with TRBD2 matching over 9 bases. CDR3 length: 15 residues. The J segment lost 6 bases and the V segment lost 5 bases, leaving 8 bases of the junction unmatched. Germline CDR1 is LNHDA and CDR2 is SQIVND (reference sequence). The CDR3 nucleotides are TGTGCCAGTAGTCCCTTAGCGGGAGCGGGCAATGAGCAGTTCTTC. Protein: CASSPLAGAGNEQFF. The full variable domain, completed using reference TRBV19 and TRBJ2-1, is DGGITQSPKYLFRKEGQNVTLSCEQNLNHDAMYWYRQDPGQGLRLIYYSQIVNDFQKGDIAEGYSVSREKKESFPLTVTSAQKNPTAFYLCASSPLAGAGNEQFFGPGTRLTVL.

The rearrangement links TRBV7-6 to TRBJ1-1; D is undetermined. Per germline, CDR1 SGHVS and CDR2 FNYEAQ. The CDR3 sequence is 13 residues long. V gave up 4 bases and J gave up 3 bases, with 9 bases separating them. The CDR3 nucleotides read TGTGCCAGCAGCTCCACACGGTACACTGAAGCTTTCTTT. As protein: CASSSTRYTEAFF. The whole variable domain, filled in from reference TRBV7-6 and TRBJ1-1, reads GAGVSQSPRYKVTKRGQDVALRCDPISGHVSLYWYRQALGQGPEFLTYFNYEAQQDKSGLPNDRFSAERPEGSISTLTIQRTEQRDSAMYRCASSSTRYTEAFFGQGTRLTVV.

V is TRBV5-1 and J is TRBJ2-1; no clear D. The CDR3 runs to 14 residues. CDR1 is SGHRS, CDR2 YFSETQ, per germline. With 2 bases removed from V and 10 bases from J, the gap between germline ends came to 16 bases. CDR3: CASSLGLGEDEQFF. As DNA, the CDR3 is TGCGCCAGCAGCTTAGGTCTAGGAGAGGACGAGCAGTTCTTC.

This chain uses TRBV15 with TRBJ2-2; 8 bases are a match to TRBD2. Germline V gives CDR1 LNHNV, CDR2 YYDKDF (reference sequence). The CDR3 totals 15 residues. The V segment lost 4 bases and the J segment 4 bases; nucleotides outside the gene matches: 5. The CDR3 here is CATSTGGSSTGELFF. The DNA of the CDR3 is TGTGCCACCAGCACGGGGGGGTCTAGCACCGGGGAGCTGTTTTTT.

CDR3: CASRLPGRNTGELFF. CDR3 in DNA: TGTGCCAGCAGATTACCGGGACGGAACACCGGGGAGCTGTTTTTT. This chain connects TRBV11-2 to TRBJ2-2; D assignment may be TRBD1 or TRBD2 (5 bases each). Germline V gives CDR1 SGHAT, CDR2 FQNNGV. V was cut by 6 bases and J by 1 base, with 12 bases left in between. The CDR3 covers 15 residues.

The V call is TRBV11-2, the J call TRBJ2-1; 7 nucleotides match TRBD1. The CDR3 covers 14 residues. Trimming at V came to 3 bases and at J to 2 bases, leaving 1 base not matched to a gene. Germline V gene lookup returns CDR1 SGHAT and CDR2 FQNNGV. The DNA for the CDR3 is TGTGCCAGCAGCTTCGGGACAGCCTACAATGAGCAGTTCTTC. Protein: CASSFGTAYNEQFF. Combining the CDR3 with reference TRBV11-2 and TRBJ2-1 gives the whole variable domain EAGVAQSPRYKIIEKRQSVAFWCNPISGHATLYWYQQILGQGPKLLIQFQNNGVVDDSQLPKDRFSAERLKGVDSTLKIQPAKLEDSAVYLCASSFGTAYNEQFFGPGTRLTVL.

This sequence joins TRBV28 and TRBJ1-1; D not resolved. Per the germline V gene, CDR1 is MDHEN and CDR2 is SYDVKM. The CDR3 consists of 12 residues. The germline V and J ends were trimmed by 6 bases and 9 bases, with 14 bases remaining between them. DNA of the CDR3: TGTGCCAGCAGCCCGCGCCCGGAAAAAGCTTTCTTT. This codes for CASSPRPEKAFF.

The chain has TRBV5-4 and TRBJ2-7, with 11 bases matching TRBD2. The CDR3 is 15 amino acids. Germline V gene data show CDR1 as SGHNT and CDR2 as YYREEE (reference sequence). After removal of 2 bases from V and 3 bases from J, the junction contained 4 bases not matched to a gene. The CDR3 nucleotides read TGTGCCAGCAGCTTCATAGCGGGAGGGAACTACGAGCAGTACTTC. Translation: CASSFIAGGNYEQYF.

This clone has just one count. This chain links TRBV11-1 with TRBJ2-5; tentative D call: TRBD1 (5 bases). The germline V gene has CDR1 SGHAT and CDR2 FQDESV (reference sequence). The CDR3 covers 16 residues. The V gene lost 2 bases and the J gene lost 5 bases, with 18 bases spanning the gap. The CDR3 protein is CASSLQPGNLVETQYF. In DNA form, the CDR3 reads TGTGCCAGCAGCTTACAGCCAGGGAATTTAGTGGAGACCCAGTACTTC.

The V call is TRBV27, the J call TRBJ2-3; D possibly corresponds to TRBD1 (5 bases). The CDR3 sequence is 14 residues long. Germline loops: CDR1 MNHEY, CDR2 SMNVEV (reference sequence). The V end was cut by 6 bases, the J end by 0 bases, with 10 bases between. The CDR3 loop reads CASSRADSTDTQYF. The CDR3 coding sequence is TGTGCCAGCAGCAGGGCGGATAGCACAGATACGCAGTATTTT.

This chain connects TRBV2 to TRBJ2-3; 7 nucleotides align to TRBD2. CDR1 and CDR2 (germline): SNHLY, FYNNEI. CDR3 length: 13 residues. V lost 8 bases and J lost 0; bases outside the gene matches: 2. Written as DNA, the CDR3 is TGTGCCAGCCGGGACTATAGCACAGATACGCAGTATTTT. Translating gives CASRDYSTDTQYF.

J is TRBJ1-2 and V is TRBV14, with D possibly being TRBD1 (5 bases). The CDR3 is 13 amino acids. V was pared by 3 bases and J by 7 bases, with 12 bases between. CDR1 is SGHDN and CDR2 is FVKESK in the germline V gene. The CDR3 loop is CASSHTRTTGYTF. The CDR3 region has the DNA TGTGCCAGCAGCCACACAAGGACAACTGGCTACACCTTC.

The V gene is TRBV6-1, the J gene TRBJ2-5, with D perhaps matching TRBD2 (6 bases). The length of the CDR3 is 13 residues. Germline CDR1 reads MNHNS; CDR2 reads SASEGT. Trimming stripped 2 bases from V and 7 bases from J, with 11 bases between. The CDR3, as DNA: TGTGCCAGCAGTGAAAGGGACTCTAGGACCCAGTACTTC. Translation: CASSERDSRTQYF.

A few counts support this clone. CDR3: CASSPLPGAGEQYF. The DNA of the CDR3 is TGTGCCAGCAGCCCACTCCCAGGGGCGGGGGAGCAGTACTTC. The V call is TRBV7-8, the J call TRBJ2-7, with D perhaps assigned TRBD1 or TRBD2 (6 bases each). V dropped 5 bases and J dropped 7 bases, with 18 bases sitting between them. Germline-derived CDR1 and CDR2 are SGHVS and FQNEAQ. CDR3 length: 14 residues.

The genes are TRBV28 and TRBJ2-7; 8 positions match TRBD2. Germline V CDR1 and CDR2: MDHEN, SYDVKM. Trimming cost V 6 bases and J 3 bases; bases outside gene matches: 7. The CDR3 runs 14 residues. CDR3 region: CASRFQRGFYEQYF. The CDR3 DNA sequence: TGTGCCAGCAGATTCCAGCGGGGGTTCTACGAGCAGTACTTC.

CDR3 nucleotides: TGTGCCTCCCGGGGCGCAGGGGGGGAAAACATTCAGTACTTC. The encoded protein is CASRGAGGENIQYF. This chain uses TRBV5-6 with TRBJ2-4; D possibly matches TRBD1 or TRBD2 (7 bases each). The CDR3 is 14 amino acids. Between the trimmed V and J ends, which lost 10 bases and 5 bases, there was a span of 19 bases. In germline, CDR1 is SGHDT, CDR2 YYEEEE.

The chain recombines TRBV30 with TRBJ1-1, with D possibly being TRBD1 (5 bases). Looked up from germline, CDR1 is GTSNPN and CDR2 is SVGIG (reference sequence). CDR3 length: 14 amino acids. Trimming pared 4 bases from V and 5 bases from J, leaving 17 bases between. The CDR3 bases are TGTGCCTGGAAGAGGGACCGGGCGTGGACTGAAGCTTTCTTT. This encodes CAWKRDRAWTEAFF.

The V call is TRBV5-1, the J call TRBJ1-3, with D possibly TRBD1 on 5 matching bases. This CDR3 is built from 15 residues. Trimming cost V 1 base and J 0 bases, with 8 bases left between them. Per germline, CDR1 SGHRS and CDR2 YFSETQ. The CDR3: CASSLMGDSGNTIYF. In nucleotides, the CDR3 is TGCGCCAGCAGCTTGATGGGGGACTCTGGAAACACCATATATTTT.